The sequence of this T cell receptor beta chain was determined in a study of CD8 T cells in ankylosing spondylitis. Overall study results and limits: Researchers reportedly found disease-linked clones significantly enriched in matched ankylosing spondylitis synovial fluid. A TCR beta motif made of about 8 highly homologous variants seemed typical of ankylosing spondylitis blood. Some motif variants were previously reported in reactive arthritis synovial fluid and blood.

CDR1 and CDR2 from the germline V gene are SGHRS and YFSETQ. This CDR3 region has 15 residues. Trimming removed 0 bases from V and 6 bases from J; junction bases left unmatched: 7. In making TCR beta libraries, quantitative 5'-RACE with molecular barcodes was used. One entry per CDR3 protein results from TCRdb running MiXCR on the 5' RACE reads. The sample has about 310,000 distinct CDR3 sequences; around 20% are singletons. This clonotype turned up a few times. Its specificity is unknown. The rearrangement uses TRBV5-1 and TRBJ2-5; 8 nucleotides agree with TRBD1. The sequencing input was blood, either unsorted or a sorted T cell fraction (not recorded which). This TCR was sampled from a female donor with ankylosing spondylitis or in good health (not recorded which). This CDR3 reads CASSLGDDRGQTQYF. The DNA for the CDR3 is TGCGCCAGCAGCTTGGGGGACGACAGGGGCCAGACCCAGTACTTC.